The rows below give T cell receptor beta chains drawn from one sample of a study of beta chain features in type 1 diabetes. Clones were sequenced by immunoSEQ multiplex PCR, and TCRdb holds only the in-frame ones, with some missing. The profile shows 310,000 or so clones, roughly 8% of them singletons. The specimen sequenced was central memory CD4+ T cells from blood. The receptors were sampled from a woman under 30 in good health. The CDR3 runs from the conserved cysteine through the conserved F or W. The order of the fields is D gene, clone size, V gene, J gene, CDR3 DNA, CDR3 protein. D genes are given only for firm matches. Clone size, where shown, is once, few, many, or a class for clones that have expanded.

.	few	TRBV5-1	TRBJ1-1	TGCGCCAGCAGCTTTTCGGGGGCCGGGCACACTGAAGCTTTCTTT	CASSFSGAGHTEAFF
.	few	TRBV6-1	TRBJ2-7	TGTGCCAGCAGTGAAGAAAAGGGCCGTATGGAAGAGCAGTACTTC	CASSEEKGRMEEQYF
.	.	TRBV7-2	TRBJ2-7	TGTGCCAGCAGCCTTAGTGGGTCCTACGAGCAGTACTTC	CASSLSGSYEQYF
.	.	TRBV7-2	TRBJ2-3	TGTGCCAGCAGCTTAAACCCCACAGATACGCAGTATTTT	CASSLNPTDTQYF
.	.	TRBV5-1	TRBJ2-7	TGCGCCAGCAGCTGGGGGACCTCGTCCTCCTACGAGCAGTACTTC	CASSWGTSSSYEQYF
.	.	TRBV9	TRBJ2-3	TGTGCCAGCAGCGCCGGACCTCTAGCGACCACAGATACGCAGTATTTT	CASSAGPLATTDTQYF
.	few	TRBV28	TRBJ1-4	TGTGCCAGCAGTTTTTGGAAGGCGGGGGGAAAACTGTTTTTT	CASSFWKAGGKLFF
.	.	TRBV9	TRBJ2-5	TGTGCCAGCAGCGTAGGAGCTAGCGTTTACCAAGAGACCCAGTACTTC	CASSVGASVYQETQYF
TRBD2	.	TRBV28	TRBJ2-1	TGTGCCAGCAGTGAGGCGGGAGCTAGGCATGAGCAGTTCTTC	CASSEAGARHEQFF
TRBD1	.	TRBV10-2	TRBJ1-2	TGCGCCAGCAGTCTGGACAGGGACTATGGCTACACCTTC	CASSLDRDYGYTF
.	few	TRBV7-2	TRBJ1-4	TGTGCCAGCAGTCGGGGCACTAATGAAAAACTGTTTTTT	CASSRGTNEKLFF
TRBD2	.	TRBV6-1	TRBJ2-3	TGTGCCAGCAGTGAAGCCCTAGCGGGTCGAAGCACAGATACGCAGTATTTT	CASSEALAGRSTDTQYF
.	.	TRBV7-9	TRBJ2-1	TGTGCCAGCAGCGCCCGGGCCCATGAATCGTGGTTCTTC	CASSARAHESWFF